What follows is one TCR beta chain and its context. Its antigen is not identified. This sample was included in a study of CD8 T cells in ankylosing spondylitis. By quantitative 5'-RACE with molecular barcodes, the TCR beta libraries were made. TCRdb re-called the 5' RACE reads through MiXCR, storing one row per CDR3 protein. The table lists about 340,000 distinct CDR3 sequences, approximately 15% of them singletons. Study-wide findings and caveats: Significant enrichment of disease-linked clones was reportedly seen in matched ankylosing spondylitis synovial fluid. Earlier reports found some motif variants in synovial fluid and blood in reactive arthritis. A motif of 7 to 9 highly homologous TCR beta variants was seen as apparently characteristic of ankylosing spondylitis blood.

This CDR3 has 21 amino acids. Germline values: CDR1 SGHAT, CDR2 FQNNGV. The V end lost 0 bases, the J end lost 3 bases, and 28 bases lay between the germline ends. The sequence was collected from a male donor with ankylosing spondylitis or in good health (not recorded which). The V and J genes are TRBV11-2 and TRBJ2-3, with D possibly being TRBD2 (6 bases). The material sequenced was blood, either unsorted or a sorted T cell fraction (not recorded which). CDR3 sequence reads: CASSLDPLRGGEEFATDTQYF. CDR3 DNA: TGTGCCAGCAGCTTAGATCCGCTGAGGGGCGGGGAAGAGTTTGCGACAGATACGCAGTATTTT.